These 22 T cell receptor beta chains originate from one sample sequenced in a study of T cell responses to AZD1222 COVID-19 vaccine. Libraries were prepared by immunoSEQ multiplex PCR; TCRdb keeps only in-frame clonotypes and omits some of them. The table records 95,000 to 120,000 clones, 88% of them present only once. The source was peripheral blood, collected 28 days after the second AZD1222 dose. These receptors were taken from an adult who received the AZD1222 COVID-19 vaccine.

A word on this clone: The limits of the CDR3 on the DNA are not certain, so only TCRdb's listed CDR3 is given. The chain is built from TRBV2 and TRBJ2-3; TRBD1, the table's D call, was not compared with the DNA. Termini included, the CDR3 measures 18 amino acids. Germline CDR1 SNHLY, CDR2 FYNNEI. The chain's CDR3 is CASSSSPRTGGFTDTQYF.

The rearrangement joins TRBV5-1 to TRBJ2-7; D remains unclear. The CDR3 consists of 14 residues. Deletions cut 1 base from V and 0 bases from J, with 8 bases between. Germline CDR1 reads SGHRS; CDR2 reads YFSETQ. CDR3: CASSLLTSSYEQYF. The CDR3 region has the DNA TGCGCCAGCAGCTTGCTTACCAGCTCCTACGAGCAGTACTTC.

The chain recombines TRBV19 with TRBJ2-5; 10 bases agree with TRBD1. J gave up 3 bases and V 4 bases, and 2 bases lay outside the gene matches. Germline lookup yields CDR1 LNHDA and CDR2 SQIVND (reference sequence). The CDR3 contains 14 residues. The chain's CDR3 is CASSTGTGEETQYF. In DNA form, the CDR3 reads TGTGCCAGTAGTACCGGGACAGGGGAAGAGACCCAGTACTTC. Looking up the rest from reference TRBV19 and TRBJ2-5 gives the full variable domain: DGGITQSPKYLFRKEGQNVTLSCEQNLNHDAMYWYRQDPGQGLRLIYYSQIVNDFQKGDIAEGYSVSREKKESFPLTVTSAQKNPTAFYLCASSTGTGEETQYFGPGTRLLVL.

The chain couples TRBV7-9 to TRBJ1-1, with D possibly TRBD1 on 5 matching bases. V dropped 1 base and J dropped 6 bases, with 9 bases sitting between them. The CDR3 extends over 13 amino acids. Germline V CDR1 and CDR2: SEHNR, FQNEAQ (reference sequence). The CDR3 DNA sequence: TGTGCCAGCAGCTTAGTAGGGACCTCTGAAGCTTTCTTT. This translates into CASSLVGTSEAFF.

The chain employs TRBV9 and TRBJ1-4; the D is unclear. This CDR3 spans 16 amino acids. V lost 0 bases to trimming and J lost 5 bases, with 14 bases between them. CDR1 is SGDLS and CDR2 is YYNGEE in the germline V gene. The CDR3 DNA sequence: TGTGCCAGCAGCGTAGATGTGAGCTCGGGAAATGAAAAACTGTTTTTT. It yields the protein CASSVDVSSGNEKLFF.

Worth noting for this clone: At one end, the junction sequence differs from germline, possibly due to a read error. J is TRBJ1-1 and V is TRBV6-4; no reliable D call. Germline CDR1 and CDR2: MRHNA and SNTAGT. There are 13 residues in the CDR3. CDR3 amino acids: CASSDGQNSEAFF. CDR3 DNA sequence: TGTGCCAGCAGTGATGGTCAGAACAGTGAAGCTTTCTTT.

This clone was recorded only once. The chain joins TRBV7-9 to TRBJ2-5; 7 nucleotides align to TRBD2. The CDR3 extends over 14 amino acids. Germline loops: CDR1 SEHNR, CDR2 FQNEAQ (reference sequence). With V trimmed by 3 bases and J by 0 bases, 1 base remained unmatched. CDR3 DNA sequence: TGTGCCAGCAGCTTGGGGGGGTACCAAGAGACCCAGTACTTC. Protein sequence: CASSLGGYQETQYF.

V and J are TRBV7-9 and TRBJ1-2; D remains ambiguous. Germline V CDR1 and CDR2: SEHNR, FQNEAQ (reference sequence). Deletions cut 5 bases from V and 4 bases from J, with 5 bases between. This CDR3 spans 11 amino acids. The CDR3 DNA is TGTGCCAGCAGCCCGGCCTATGGCTACACCTTC. Its protein is CASSPAYGYTF. Variable domain in full (rest from reference TRBV7-9 and TRBJ1-2): DTGVSQNPRHKITKRGQNVTFRCDPISEHNRLYWYRQTLGQGPEFLTYFQNEAQLEKSRLLSDRFSAERPKGSFSTLEIQRTEQGDSAMYLCASSPAYGYTFGSGTRLTVV.

This chain connects TRBV5-1 to TRBJ2-1, with 8 bases identical to TRBD1. J lost 14 bases, V lost 2 bases, and 6 bases had no gene match. The germline V gene encodes CDR1 SGHRS and CDR2 YFSETQ. The CDR3 has 12 residues. As DNA, the CDR3 is TGCGCCAGCAGCTTTCTGGGACAGGAAGAGTTCTTC. Its translation is CASSFLGQEEFF.

The V and J genes are TRBV27 and TRBJ2-1, with D maybe TRBD2 (7 bases). The CDR3 is 15 amino acids. The V gene's germline CDR1 is MNHEY and CDR2 SMNVEV (reference sequence). V lost 5 bases, J lost 0 bases, and 11 bases lay in between. CDR3 sequence: CASSKGGRSYNEQFF. CDR3 nucleotide sequence: TGTGCCAGCAGTAAGGGGGGGCGCTCCTACAATGAGCAGTTCTTC.

V is TRBV15 and J is TRBJ2-3; unclear D gene. Trimming stripped 4 bases from V and 4 bases from J, with 9 bases between. This CDR3 spans 13 amino acids. Germline-derived CDR1 and CDR2 are LNHNV and YYDKDF (reference sequence). The CDR3 is CATSISVADTQYF. CDR3 sequence (DNA): TGTGCCACCAGCATCTCCGTCGCAGATACGCAGTATTTT. Full variable domain (rest looked up from reference TRBV15 and TRBJ2-3): DAMVIQNPRYQVTQFGKPVTLSCSQTLNHNVMYWYQQKSSQAPKLLFHYYDKDFNNEADTPDNFQSRRPNTSFCFLDIRSPGLGDTAMYLCATSISVADTQYFGPGTRLTVL.

This clone occurred once. The junction and the germline gene differ at one end; a read error may be behind it. This rearrangement joins TRBV6-2 or TRBV6-3 to TRBJ2-6; TRBD1 is a possible D gene (7 bases). Germline V gene data show CDR1 as MNHEY and CDR2 as SVGEGT. CDR3 length: 11 residues. The CDR3: CASSFGGTAAF. Written as DNA, the CDR3 is TGTGCCAGCAGTTTTGGAGGGACAGCGGCGTTC.

The rearrangement uses TRBV9 and TRBJ2-3, with D uncertain. V was cut by 3 bases and J by 4 bases, with 15 bases left in between. This CDR3 is built from 15 residues. The germline V gene encodes CDR1 SGDLS and CDR2 YYNGEE. CDR3 residues: CASSAPPVAADTQYF. CDR3 coding DNA: TGTGCCAGCAGCGCACCGCCGGTGGCCGCAGATACGCAGTATTTT.

This sequence joins TRBV21-1 and TRBJ1-6; the DNA was not compared with TRBD1, the D call given in the table. TRBV21-1 is a documented pseudogene. The CDR3 runs 15 residues. CDR3 nucleotides: TGTCCTACCCCGGGACAGGGCTCCTATAATTCACCCCTCCACTTT. Protein sequence: CPTPGQGSYNSPLHF.

The rearrangement joins TRBV20-1 to TRBJ2-6; D gene ambiguous. CDR1 DFQATT and CDR2 SNEGSKA come from the germline V gene (reference sequence). The CDR3 covers 12 residues. Trimming left V 3 bases short and J 1 base short, with 1 base between. In nucleotides, the CDR3 is TGCAGTGCTAGTTCTGGGGCCAACGTCCTGACTTTC. Protein product: CSASSGANVLTF.

The genes are TRBV3-1 (or the pseudogene TRBV3-2) and TRBJ1-5; D remains unclear. V gave up 2 bases and J gave up 7 bases, with 9 bases separating them. The length of the CDR3 is 13 residues. CDR1 is LGHDT, CDR2 YNNKEL, per germline (reference sequence). The CDR3 here is CASSQKAWQPQHF. In DNA, the CDR3 is TGTGCCAGCAGCCAAAAAGCATGGCAGCCCCAGCATTTT.

By sample fraction, this clone is medium-sized (0.01 to 0.1%). The CDR3 protein is CASSHPQGNQPQHF. In DNA, the CDR3 is TGCGCCAGCAGCCACCCACAGGGGAATCAGCCCCAGCATTTT. The gene calls are TRBV4-1 and TRBJ1-5, with TRBD1 matching over 7 bases. There are 14 residues in the CDR3. CDR1 is MGHRA, CDR2 YSYEKL, per germline. V lost 3 bases and J lost 4; bases outside the gene matches: 3.

The gene calls are TRBV29-1 and TRBJ2-2; 11 positions agree with TRBD2. The CDR3 extends over 16 amino acids. CDR1 is SQVTM, CDR2 ANQGSEA, per germline. V lost 1 base to trimming and J lost 4 bases; unmatched junction nucleotides: 5. The CDR3 reads CSVEGPSGGRTGELFF. CDR3 nucleotides: TGCAGCGTTGAAGGCCCTAGCGGGGGGCGCACCGGGGAGCTGTTTTTT.

V and J are TRBV29-1 and TRBJ2-1, with TRBD2 matching over 16 bases. CDR1 and CDR2 from the germline V gene are SQVTM and ANQGSEA. V trimming: 3 bases; J trimming: 7 bases; junction bases outside the gene matches: 6. This CDR3 has 16 amino acids. In DNA form, the CDR3 reads TGCAGCGTTGAGGGGACTAGCGGGGGGGCAGTGAATGAGCAGTTCTTC. This sequence encodes CSVEGTSGGAVNEQFF.

Note on this clone: Other DNA sequences from this sample encode an identical CDR3 as well. This chain connects TRBV7-2 to TRBJ2-6; D is unclear. This CDR3 has 13 amino acids. Germline CDR1 reads SGHTA; CDR2 reads FQGNSA. The V gene lost 3 bases and the J gene lost 2 bases, with 2 bases spanning the gap. Here the CDR3 reads CASSFAGANVLTF. Written as DNA, the CDR3 is TGTGCCAGCAGCTTTGCTGGGGCCAACGTCCTGACTTTC.

This clone has only one observation. The chain links TRBV3-1 (or the pseudogene TRBV3-2) to TRBJ2-5; D may match TRBD1 or TRBD2 (5 bases each). Per germline, CDR1 LGHDT and CDR2 YNNKEL (reference sequence). This CDR3 is 14 amino acids long. Trimming removed 4 bases at V and 7 bases at J, with 16 bases between. CDR3 nucleotide sequence: TGTGCCAGCAGCCTAACCGGGGCGGCTGCGACCCAGTACTTC. The encoded protein is CASSLTGAAATQYF.

This sequence joins TRBV6-1 and TRBJ2-4; D may be TRBD1 (7 bases). From germline, CDR1 is MNHNS and CDR2 SASEGT. CDR3 length: 14 amino acids. Trimming stripped 2 bases from V and 8 bases from J, with 13 bases between. The DNA of the CDR3 is TGTGCCAGCAGTGAACAGGGGGGCGCGTACATTCAGTACTTC. Its translation is CASSEQGGAYIQYF.